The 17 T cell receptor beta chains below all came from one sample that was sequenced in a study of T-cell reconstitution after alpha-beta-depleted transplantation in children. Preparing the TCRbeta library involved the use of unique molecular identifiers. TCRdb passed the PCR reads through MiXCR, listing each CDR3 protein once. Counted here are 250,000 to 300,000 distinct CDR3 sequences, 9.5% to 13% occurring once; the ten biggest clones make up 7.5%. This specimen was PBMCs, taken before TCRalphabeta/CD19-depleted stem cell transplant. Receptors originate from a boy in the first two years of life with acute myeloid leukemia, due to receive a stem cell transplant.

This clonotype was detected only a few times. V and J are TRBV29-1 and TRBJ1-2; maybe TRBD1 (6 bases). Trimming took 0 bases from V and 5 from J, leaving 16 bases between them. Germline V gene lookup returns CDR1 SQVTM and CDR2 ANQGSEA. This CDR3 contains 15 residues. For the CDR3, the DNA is TGCAGCGTTGAAGATTGGGGGCAGTTGGGGTATGGCTACACCTTC. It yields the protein CSVEDWGQLGYGYTF.

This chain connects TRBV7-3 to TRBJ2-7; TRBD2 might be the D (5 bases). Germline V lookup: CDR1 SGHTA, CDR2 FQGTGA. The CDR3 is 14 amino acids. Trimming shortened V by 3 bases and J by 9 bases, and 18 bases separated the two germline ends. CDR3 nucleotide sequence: TGTGCCAGCAGCTTCGACGGGAAGGCCGGGGTGCAGTACTTC. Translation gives CASSFDGKAGVQYF.

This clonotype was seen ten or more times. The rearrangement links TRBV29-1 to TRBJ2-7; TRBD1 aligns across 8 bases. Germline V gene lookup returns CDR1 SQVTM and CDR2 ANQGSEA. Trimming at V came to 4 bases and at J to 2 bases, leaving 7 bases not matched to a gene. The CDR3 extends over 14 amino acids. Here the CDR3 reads CSVAQGTGTYEQYF. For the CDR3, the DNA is TGCAGCGTTGCCCAAGGGACAGGAACCTACGAGCAGTACTTC.

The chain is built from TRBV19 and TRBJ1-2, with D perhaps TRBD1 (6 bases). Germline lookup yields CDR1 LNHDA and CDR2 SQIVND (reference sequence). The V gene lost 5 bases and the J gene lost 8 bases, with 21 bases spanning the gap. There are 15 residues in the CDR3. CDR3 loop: CASSPQDGGAMGYTF. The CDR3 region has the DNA TGTGCCAGTAGTCCCCAGGATGGGGGCGCCATGGGCTACACCTTC.

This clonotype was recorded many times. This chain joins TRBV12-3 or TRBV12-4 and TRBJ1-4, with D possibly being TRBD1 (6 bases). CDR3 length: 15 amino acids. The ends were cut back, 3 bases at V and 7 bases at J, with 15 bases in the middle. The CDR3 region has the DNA TGTGCCAGCAGTTTCCGCGGGGGCAGGGGTGAAAAACTGTTTTTT. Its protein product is CASSFRGGRGEKLFF.

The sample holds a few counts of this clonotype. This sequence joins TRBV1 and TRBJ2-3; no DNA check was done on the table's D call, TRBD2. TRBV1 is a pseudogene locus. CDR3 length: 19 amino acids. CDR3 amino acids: CTSSLLAGGPRQGTDTQYF. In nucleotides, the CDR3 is TGCACCAGCAGCCTACTAGCGGGGGGCCCCAGGCAAGGCACAGATACGCAGTATTTT.

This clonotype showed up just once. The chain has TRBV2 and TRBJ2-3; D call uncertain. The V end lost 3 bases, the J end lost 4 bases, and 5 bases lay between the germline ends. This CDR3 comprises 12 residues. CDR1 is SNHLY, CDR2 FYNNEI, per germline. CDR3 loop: CASSDRPDTQYF. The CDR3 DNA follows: TGTGCCAGCAGTGACCGTCCAGATACGCAGTATTTT. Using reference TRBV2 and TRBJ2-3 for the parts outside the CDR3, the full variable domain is EPEVTQTPSHQVTQMGQEVILRCVPISNHLYFYWYRQILGQKVEFLVSFYNNEISEKSEIFDDQFSVERPDGSNFTLKIRSTKLEDSAMYFCASSDRPDTQYFGPGTRLTVL.

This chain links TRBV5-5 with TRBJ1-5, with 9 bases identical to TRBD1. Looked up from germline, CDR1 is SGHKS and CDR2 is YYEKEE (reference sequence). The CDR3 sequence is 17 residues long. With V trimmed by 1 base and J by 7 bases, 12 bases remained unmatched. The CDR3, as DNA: TGTGCCAGCAGCTTGCGATGGACAGGGGAGGGAGGACAGCCCCAGCATTTT. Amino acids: CASSLRWTGEGGQPQHF.

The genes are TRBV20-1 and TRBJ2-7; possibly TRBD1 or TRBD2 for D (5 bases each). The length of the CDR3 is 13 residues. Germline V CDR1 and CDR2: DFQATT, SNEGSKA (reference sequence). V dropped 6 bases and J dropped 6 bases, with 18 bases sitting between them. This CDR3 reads CSAYTGTFSEQYF. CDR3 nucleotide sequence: TGCAGTGCCTATACCGGGACCTTTAGCGAGCAGTACTTC.

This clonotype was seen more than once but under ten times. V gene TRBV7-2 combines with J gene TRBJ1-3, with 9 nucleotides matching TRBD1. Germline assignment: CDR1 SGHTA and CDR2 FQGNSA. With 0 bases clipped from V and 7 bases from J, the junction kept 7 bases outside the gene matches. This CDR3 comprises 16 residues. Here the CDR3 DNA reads TGTGCCAGCAGCTTAGCCGGGACAGGGTCAAGTAACACCATATATTTT. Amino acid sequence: CASSLAGTGSSNTIYF.

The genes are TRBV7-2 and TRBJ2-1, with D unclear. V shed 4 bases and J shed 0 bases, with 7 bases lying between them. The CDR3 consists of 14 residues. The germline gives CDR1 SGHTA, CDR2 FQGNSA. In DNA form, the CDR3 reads TGTGCCAGCAGCTCCCTACCCTCCTACAATGAGCAGTTCTTC. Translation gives CASSSLPSYNEQFF.

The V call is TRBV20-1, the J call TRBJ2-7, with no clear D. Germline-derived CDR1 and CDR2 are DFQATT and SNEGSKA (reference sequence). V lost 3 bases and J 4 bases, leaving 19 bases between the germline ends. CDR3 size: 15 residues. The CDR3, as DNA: TGCAGTGCTAGTGATACCCGCGGAGTTTATTACGAGCAGTACTTC. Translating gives CSASDTRGVYYEQYF.

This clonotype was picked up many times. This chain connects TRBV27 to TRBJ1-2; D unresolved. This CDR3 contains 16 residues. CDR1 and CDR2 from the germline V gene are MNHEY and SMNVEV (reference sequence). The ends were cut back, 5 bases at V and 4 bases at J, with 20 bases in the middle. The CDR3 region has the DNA TGTGCCAGCAGTCCACGACCGTTTATCAGCTTCTATGGCTACACCTTC. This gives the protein CASSPRPFISFYGYTF.

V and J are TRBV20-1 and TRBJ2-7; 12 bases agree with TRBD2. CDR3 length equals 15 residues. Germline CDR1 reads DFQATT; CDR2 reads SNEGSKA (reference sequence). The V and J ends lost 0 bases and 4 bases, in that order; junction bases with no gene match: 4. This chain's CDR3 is CSARELTSGRYEQYF. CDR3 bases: TGCAGTGCTAGAGAACTAACTAGCGGGAGGTACGAGCAGTACTTC.

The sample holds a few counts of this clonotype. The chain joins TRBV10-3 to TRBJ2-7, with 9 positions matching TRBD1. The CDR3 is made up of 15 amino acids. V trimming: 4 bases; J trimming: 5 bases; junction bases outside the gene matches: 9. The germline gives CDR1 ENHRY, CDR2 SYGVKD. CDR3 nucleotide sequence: TGTGCCATCAGTGGGGTCCCGGGACAGGGCCACGAGCAGTACTTC. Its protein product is CAISGVPGQGHEQYF.

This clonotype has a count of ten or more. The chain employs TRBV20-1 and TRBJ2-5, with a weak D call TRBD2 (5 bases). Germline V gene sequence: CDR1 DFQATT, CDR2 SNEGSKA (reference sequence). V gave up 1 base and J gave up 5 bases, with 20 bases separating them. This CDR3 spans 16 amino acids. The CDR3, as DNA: TGCAGTGCTAGAGCCGGCGATCGGCGGCGGGTGGAGACCCAGTACTTC. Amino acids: CSARAGDRRRVETQYF.

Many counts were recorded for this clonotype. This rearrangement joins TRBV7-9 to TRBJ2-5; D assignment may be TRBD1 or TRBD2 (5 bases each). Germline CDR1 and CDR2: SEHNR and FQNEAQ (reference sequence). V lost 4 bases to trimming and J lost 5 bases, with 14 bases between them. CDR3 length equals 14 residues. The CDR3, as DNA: TGTGCCAGCAGCTCAGGGAGATCGGTTGAGACCCAGTACTTC. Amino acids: CASSSGRSVETQYF. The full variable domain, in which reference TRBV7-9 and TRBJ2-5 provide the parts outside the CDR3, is DTGVSQNPRHKITKRGQNVTFRCDPISEHNRLYWYRQTLGQGPEFLTYFQNEAQLEKSRLLSDRFSAERPKGSFSTLEIQRTEQGDSAMYLCASSSGRSVETQYFGPGTRLLVL.